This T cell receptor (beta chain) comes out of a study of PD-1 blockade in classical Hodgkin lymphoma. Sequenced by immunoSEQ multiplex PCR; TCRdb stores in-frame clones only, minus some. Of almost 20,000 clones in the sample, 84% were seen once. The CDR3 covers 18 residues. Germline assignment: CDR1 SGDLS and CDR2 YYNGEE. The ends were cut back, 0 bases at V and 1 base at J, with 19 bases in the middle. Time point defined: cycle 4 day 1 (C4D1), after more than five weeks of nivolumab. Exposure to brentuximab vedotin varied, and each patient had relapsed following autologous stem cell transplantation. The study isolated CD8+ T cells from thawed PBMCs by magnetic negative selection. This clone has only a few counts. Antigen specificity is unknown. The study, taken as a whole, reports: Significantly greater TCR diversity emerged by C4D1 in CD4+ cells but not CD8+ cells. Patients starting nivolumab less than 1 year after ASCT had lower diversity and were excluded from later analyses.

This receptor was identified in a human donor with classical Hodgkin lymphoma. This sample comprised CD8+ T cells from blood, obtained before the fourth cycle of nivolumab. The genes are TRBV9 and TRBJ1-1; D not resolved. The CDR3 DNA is TGTGCCAGCAGCGTAGACCCGGCTAGAGGGATAGGGAACACTGAAGCTTTCTTT. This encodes CASSVDPARGIGNTEAFF.